The 20 T cell receptor beta chains below all came from one sample that was sequenced in a study of cytomegalovirus exposure and HLA in healthy donors. Use of 60 Vbeta and 13 Jbeta primers characterized the PCR. The assay was immunoSEQ multiplex PCR, and TCRdb's table has in-frame clones only and misses some. The data hold 99,000 or so clones, with about 80% observed a single time. The sample taken for sequencing was PBMCs. Receptor source: a man between 40 and 49 years old in good health and CMV-seropositive.

The rearrangement joins TRBV2 to TRBJ1-4; 8 nucleotides match TRBD1. CDR1 is SNHLY, CDR2 FYNNEI, per germline. The J segment lost 7 bases and the V segment lost 7 bases, leaving 11 bases of the junction unmatched. The CDR3 length is 15 residues. The CDR3 spells CASMSRTGKGEKLFF. In DNA form, the CDR3 reads TGTGCCAGCATGAGTCGGACAGGGAAGGGTGAAAAACTGTTTTTT.

The chain joins TRBV19 to TRBJ2-2; weak D call: TRBD2 (6 bases). Trimming took 5 bases from V and 1 from J, leaving 11 bases between them. Germline assignment: CDR1 LNHDA and CDR2 SQIVND (reference sequence). The CDR3 extends over 15 amino acids. CDR3 sequence: CASSPGTGNTGELFF. In nucleotides, the CDR3 is TGTGCCAGTAGTCCCGGGACTGGGAACACCGGGGAGCTGTTTTTT. Full variable domain (outside the CDR3, taken from reference TRBV19 and TRBJ2-2): DGGITQSPKYLFRKEGQNVTLSCEQNLNHDAMYWYRQDPGQGLRLIYYSQIVNDFQKGDIAEGYSVSREKKESFPLTVTSAQKNPTAFYLCASSPGTGNTGELFFGEGSRLTVL.

The V gene is TRBV7-3, the J gene TRBJ2-1, with 7 positions matching TRBD2. Germline V gene data show CDR1 as SGHTA and CDR2 as FQGTGA. V shed 0 bases and J 6 bases; nucleotides not matched to a gene: 5. The CDR3 is 15 residues long. The CDR3 nucleotides read TGTGCCAGCAGCTTAACGGCGGGAGAGGGCAATGAGCAGTTCTTC. Translation: CASSLTAGEGNEQFF.

This clone was observed a few times. The chain joins TRBV18 to TRBJ2-2, with D possibly matching TRBD2 (6 bases). This CDR3 is 17 amino acids long. Trimming took 0 bases from V and 1 from J, leaving 12 bases between them. Per germline, CDR1 KGHSH and CDR2 LQKENI. Here the CDR3 reads CASSPPRNSGNTGELFF. CDR3 nucleotide sequence: TGTGCCAGCTCACCACCGAGGAATAGCGGGAACACCGGGGAGCTGTTTTTT.

The gene calls are TRBV6-5 and TRBJ1-4; D is undetermined. CDR3 length: 14 amino acids. V was clipped by 6 bases and J by 0 bases, with 8 bases between them. Germline lookup yields CDR1 MNHEY and CDR2 SVGAGI. CDR3 region: CASRPESTNEKLFF. In DNA form, the CDR3 reads TGTGCCAGCAGGCCAGAATCAACTAATGAAAAACTGTTTTTT.

The chain links TRBV7-3 to TRBJ2-3, with 13 positions matching TRBD2. The CDR3 contains 16 residues. Germline CDR1 is SGHTA and CDR2 is FQGTGA. V was clipped by 5 bases and J by 3 bases; unmatched bases: 5. CDR3 DNA sequence: TGTGCCAGCAGCCATGGACTAGCGGGAGTTACAGATACGCAGTATTTT. Residues: CASSHGLAGVTDTQYF.

The chain combines TRBV15 with TRBJ2-2, with 7 bases aligning to TRBD2. From germline, CDR1 is LNHNV and CDR2 YYDKDF (reference sequence). With V trimmed by 1 base and J by 6 bases, 2 bases remained unmatched. This CDR3 has 14 amino acids. CDR3 sequence reads: CATSRGRESGELFF. The CDR3 DNA is TGTGCCACCAGCAGAGGGCGGGAGTCCGGGGAGCTGTTTTTT. Filled out from reference TRBV15 and TRBJ2-2, the complete variable domain reads DAMVIQNPRYQVTQFGKPVTLSCSQTLNHNVMYWYQQKSSQAPKLLFHYYDKDFNNEADTPDNFQSRRPNTSFCFLDIRSPGLGDTAMYLCATSRGRESGELFFGEGSRLTVL.

The rearrangement links TRBV29-1 to TRBJ2-5, with TRBD2 identical over 9 bases. From germline, CDR1 is SQVTM and CDR2 ANQGSEA. J lost 5 bases, V lost 4 bases, and 8 bases had no gene match. The CDR3 has 14 residues. The CDR3 reads CSVGSLAGRETQYF. CDR3 nucleotide sequence: TGCAGCGTTGGGTCCCTAGCGGGGAGGGAGACCCAGTACTTC.

The rearrangement uses TRBV9 and TRBJ2-6; 10 bases fit TRBD1. This CDR3 comprises 18 residues. V shed 2 bases and J 3 bases; nucleotides not matched to a gene: 8. The germline CDR1 and CDR2 sequences are SGDLS and YYNGEE. This chain's CDR3 is CASSVSRTGGNGANVLTF. DNA of the CDR3: TGTGCCAGCAGCGTTAGTAGGACAGGGGGGAATGGGGCCAACGTCCTGACTTTC.

This clone has just a few counts. The V gene is TRBV18, the J gene TRBJ2-2; 9 bases line up with TRBD2. With V trimmed by 6 bases and J by 1 base, 0 bases remained unmatched. Germline CDR1 is KGHSH and CDR2 is LQKENI. This CDR3 contains 14 residues. CDR3 region: CASSTSGNTGELFF. CDR3 nucleotide sequence: TGTGCCAGCTCGACTAGCGGGAACACCGGGGAGCTGTTTTTT.

The chain uses TRBV12-5 and TRBJ1-4, with D uncertain. The V and J ends lost 0 bases and 8 bases respectively, with 10 bases between them. This CDR3 has 14 amino acids. Germline CDR1 is LGHNT and CDR2 is FRNRAP. DNA for the CDR3: TGTGCTAGTGGTTTGGTACAATCCAGGGAAAAACTGTTTTTT. This translates into CASGLVQSREKLFF.

The V gene is TRBV19, the J gene TRBJ2-7; D call uncertain. The CDR3 is made up of 14 amino acids. Trimming cost V 3 bases and J 6 bases, with 15 bases left between them. CDR1 and CDR2 (germline): LNHDA, SQIVND (reference sequence). The CDR3 loop is CASSIGTNTIEQYF. CDR3 coding DNA: TGTGCCAGTAGTATCGGCACTAATACGATCGAGCAGTACTTC.

The CDR3 sequence: CASSQDSTSGYEQYF. In DNA, the CDR3 is TGCGCCAGCAGCCAAGATAGTACTAGCGGGTACGAGCAGTACTTC. V gene TRBV4-3 combines with J gene TRBJ2-7; 9 nucleotides align to TRBD2. Germline CDR1 LGHNA, CDR2 YSLEER. This CDR3 comprises 15 residues. J gave up 4 bases and V 0 bases, and 4 bases lay outside the gene matches.

This rearrangement joins TRBV4-3 to TRBJ2-7, with a tentative D call TRBD2 (8 bases). This CDR3 has 17 amino acids. Looked up from germline, CDR1 is LGHNA and CDR2 is YSLEER. Trimming cost V 0 bases and J 5 bases, with 20 bases left between them. The CDR3 is CASSQDAGGTRRDEQYF. CDR3 nucleotides: TGCGCCAGCAGCCAAGATGCAGGGGGGACTAGGAGGGACGAGCAGTACTTC.

The V gene is TRBV19, the J gene TRBJ2-1; D gene ambiguous. Germline-derived CDR1 and CDR2 are LNHDA and SQIVND (reference sequence). The CDR3 sequence is 13 residues long. V lost 3 bases and J 4 bases, leaving 7 bases between the germline ends. Written as DNA, the CDR3 is TGTGCCAGTAGTATTAGCAGATACAATGAGCAGTTCTTC. Translation: CASSISRYNEQFF.

The chain uses TRBV6-5 and TRBJ1-2; tentative D call: TRBD1 (6 bases). Trimming left V 2 bases short and J 4 bases short, with 11 bases between. Per germline, CDR1 MNHEY and CDR2 SVGAGI. CDR3 length: 14 residues. The CDR3 sequence: CASSYAQGSYGYTF. As DNA, the CDR3 is TGTGCCAGCAGTTACGCGCAGGGGTCCTATGGCTACACCTTC.

The table lists this clone with a count of one. The chain links TRBV9 to TRBJ1-2, with TRBD1 identical over 7 bases. The CDR3 loop spans 13 amino acids. The V and J ends lost 0 bases and 5 bases, in that order; junction bases with no gene match: 1. Germline V gene data show CDR1 as SGDLS and CDR2 as YYNGEE. In DNA, the CDR3 is TGTGCCAGCAGCGTAGAGGGGGCTTATGGCTACACCTTC. Translated: CASSVEGAYGYTF.

V is TRBV5-4 and J is TRBJ2-1; a possible D gene is TRBD1 (5 bases). The CDR3 spans 12 residues. CDR1 and CDR2 (germline): SGHNT, YYREEE (reference sequence). V lost 3 bases and J lost 5, with 6 bases in between. This CDR3 is CASSSQDNEQFF. In DNA, the CDR3 is TGTGCCAGCAGCTCACAGGACAATGAGCAGTTCTTC.

As for this clone: Other DNA sequences in this sample translate to the same CDR3. The rearrangement links TRBV18 to TRBJ2-7; 8 nucleotides agree with TRBD1. The V and J ends lost 3 bases and 2 bases, in that order; junction bases with no gene match: 6. CDR1 is KGHSH, CDR2 LQKENI, per germline. This CDR3 region has 15 residues. This chain's CDR3 is CASSPAQGAPYEQYF. In DNA form, the CDR3 reads TGTGCCAGCTCACCTGCCCAGGGGGCCCCCTACGAGCAGTACTTC.

This chain uses TRBV28 with TRBJ2-1, with 8 bases matching TRBD1. Unmatched junction bases numbered 9, after V lost 7 bases and J lost 4 bases. The CDR3 sequence is 15 residues long. Germline V gene sequence: CDR1 MDHEN, CDR2 SYDVKM. CDR3 DNA sequence: TGTGCCAGCAAGGACGGACAGGGTTTTTACAATGAGCAGTTCTTC. It encodes CASKDGQGFYNEQFF.